This T cell receptor beta chain was captured in a study of identical twins. Whole-study results and caveats: The study found excess low generation probability among twin-shared out-of-frame alpha sequences.

In this sample, this clonotype turned up a few times. Its target is not known. TCRdb reprocessed the 5' RACE reads via MiXCR and lists one record per CDR3 protein. The sample includes a few hundred thousand distinct CDR3 sequences, approximately 8.7% of them seen just once. Trimming took off 7 bases at V and 12 bases at J, with 7 bases between the two ends. Germline CDR1 and CDR2: MNHEY and SVGAGI. There are 9 residues in the CDR3. Sequencing input: naive T cells sorted from blood. The V call is TRBV6-5, the J call TRBJ2-1; D could derive from TRBD1 or TRBD2 (5 bases each). The sequence was collected from a woman aged 50 to 65 in good health. CDR3 residues: CASTGRQFF. The CDR3 nucleotides are TGTGCCAGCACGGGACGGCAGTTCTTC.